Sequencing of this TCR beta chain was carried out in a study of T-cell memory formation after mild COVID-19. General study results and limits: CD4+ clones that contracted lay mainly in CM and EM; CD8+ ones lay in EMRA.

Comments on this clonotype: Its cognate antigen is unknown.

Via MiXCR, TCRdb re-called the 5' RACE reads, giving one row per CDR3 protein. The repertoire includes 40,000 to 60,000 distinct CDR3 sequences, over 8.5% of them detected once, and 10% to 15% sits in the top ten. This TCR derives from an adult woman who had mild COVID-19 (a few samples of this study predate the infection). Cell type and time point are not known. The sequenced sample was PBMCs or a T cell subset sorted from them (not recorded which).

This CDR3 is CASSPPRAWFSQETQYF. In DNA, the CDR3 is TGCGCCAGCAGCCCCCCCCGCGCGTGGTTTAGCCAAGAGACCCAGTACTTC. The rearrangement links TRBV5-1 to TRBJ2-5; no firm D call. The germline V and J ends were trimmed by 4 bases and 1 base, with 20 bases remaining between them. The CDR3 is 17 amino acids. Germline V gene lookup returns CDR1 SGHRS and CDR2 YFSETQ.